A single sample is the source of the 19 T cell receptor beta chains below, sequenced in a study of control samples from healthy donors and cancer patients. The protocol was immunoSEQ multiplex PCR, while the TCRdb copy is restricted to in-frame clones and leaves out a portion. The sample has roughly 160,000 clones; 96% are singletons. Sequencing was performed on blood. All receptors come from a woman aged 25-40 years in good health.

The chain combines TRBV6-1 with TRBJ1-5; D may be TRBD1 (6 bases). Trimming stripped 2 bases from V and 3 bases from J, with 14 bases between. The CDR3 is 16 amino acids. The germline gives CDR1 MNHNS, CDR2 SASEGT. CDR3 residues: CASSERGGTHNQPQHF. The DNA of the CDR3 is TGTGCCAGCAGTGAAAGGGGGGGGACCCACAATCAGCCCCAGCATTTT.

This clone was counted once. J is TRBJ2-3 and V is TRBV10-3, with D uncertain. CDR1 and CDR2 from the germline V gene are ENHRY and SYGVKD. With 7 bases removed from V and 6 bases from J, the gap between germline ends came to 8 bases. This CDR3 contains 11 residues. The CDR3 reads CAIKVVDTQYF. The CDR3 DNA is TGTGCCATCAAGGTCGTCGATACGCAGTATTTT.

Here the CDR3 reads CASSAWGPYGYTF. DNA for the CDR3: TGTGCCAGCAGTGCGTGGGGACCATATGGCTACACCTTC. The V gene is TRBV25-1, the J gene TRBJ1-2, with D possibly being TRBD1 (5 bases). V lost 4 bases and J lost 5, with 11 bases in between. Germline V gene sequence: CDR1 MGHDK, CDR2 SYGVNS. The CDR3 spans 13 residues.

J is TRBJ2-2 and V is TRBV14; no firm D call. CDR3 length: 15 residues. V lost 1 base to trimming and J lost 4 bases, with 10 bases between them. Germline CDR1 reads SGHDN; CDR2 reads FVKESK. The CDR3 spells CASSQASGFTGELFF. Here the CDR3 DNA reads TGTGCCAGCAGCCAAGCGTCTGGGTTCACCGGGGAGCTGTTTTTT.

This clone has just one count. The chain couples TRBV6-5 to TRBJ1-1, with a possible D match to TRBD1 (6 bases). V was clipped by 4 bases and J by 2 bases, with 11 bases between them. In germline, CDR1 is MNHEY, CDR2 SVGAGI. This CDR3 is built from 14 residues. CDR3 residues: CASSSTGGNTEAFF. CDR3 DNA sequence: TGTGCCAGCAGTTCCACCGGGGGCAACACTGAAGCTTTCTTT.

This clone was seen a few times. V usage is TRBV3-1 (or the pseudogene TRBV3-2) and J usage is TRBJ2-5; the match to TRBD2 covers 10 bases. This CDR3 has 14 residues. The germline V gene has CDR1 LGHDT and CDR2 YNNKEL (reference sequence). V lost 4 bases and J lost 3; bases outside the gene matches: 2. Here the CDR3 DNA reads TGTGCCAGCAGCCCACTAGCGGGGAAAGAGACCCAGTACTTC. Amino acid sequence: CASSPLAGKETQYF.

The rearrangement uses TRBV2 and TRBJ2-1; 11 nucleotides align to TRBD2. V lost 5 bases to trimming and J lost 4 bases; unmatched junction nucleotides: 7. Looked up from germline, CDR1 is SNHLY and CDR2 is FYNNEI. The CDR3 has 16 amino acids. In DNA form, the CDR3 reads TGTGCCAGCAGTAGATTGGGACTAGCGGCGTACAATGAGCAGTTCTTC. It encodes CASSRLGLAAYNEQFF.

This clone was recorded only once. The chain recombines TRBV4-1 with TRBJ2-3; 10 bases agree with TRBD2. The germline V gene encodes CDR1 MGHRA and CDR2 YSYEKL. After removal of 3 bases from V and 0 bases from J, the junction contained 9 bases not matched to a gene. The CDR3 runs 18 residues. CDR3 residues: CASSHPTTSGESTDTQYF. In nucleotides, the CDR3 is TGCGCCAGCAGCCACCCTACCACTAGCGGGGAGAGCACAGATACGCAGTATTTT.

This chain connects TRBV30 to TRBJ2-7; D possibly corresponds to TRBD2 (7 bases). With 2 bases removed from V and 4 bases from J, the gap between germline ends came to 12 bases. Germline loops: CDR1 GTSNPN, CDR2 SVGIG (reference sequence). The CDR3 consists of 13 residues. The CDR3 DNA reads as TGTGCCTGGAGTTTGGCGGGGGCTTACGAGCAGTACTTC. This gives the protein CAWSLAGAYEQYF. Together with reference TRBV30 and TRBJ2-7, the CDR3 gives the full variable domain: SQTIHQWPATLVQPVGSPLSLECTVEGTSNPNLYWYRQAAGRGLQLLFYSVGIGQISSEVPQNLSASRPQDRQFILSSKKLLLSDSGFYLCAWSLAGAYEQYFGPGTRLTVT.

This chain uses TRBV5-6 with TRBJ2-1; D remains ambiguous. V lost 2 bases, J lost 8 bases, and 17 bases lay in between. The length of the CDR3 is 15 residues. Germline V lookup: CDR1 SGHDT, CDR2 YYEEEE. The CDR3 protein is CASSFLGRLGDEQFF. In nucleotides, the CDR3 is TGTGCCAGCAGCTTCCTGGGCCGACTGGGCGATGAGCAGTTCTTC.

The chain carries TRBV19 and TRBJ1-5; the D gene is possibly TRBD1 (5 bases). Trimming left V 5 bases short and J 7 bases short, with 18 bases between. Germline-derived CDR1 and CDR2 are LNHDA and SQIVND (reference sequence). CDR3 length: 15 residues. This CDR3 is CASSPSQGRGQPQHF. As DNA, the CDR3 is TGTGCCAGTAGTCCCTCTCAGGGTCGCGGGCAGCCCCAGCATTTT.

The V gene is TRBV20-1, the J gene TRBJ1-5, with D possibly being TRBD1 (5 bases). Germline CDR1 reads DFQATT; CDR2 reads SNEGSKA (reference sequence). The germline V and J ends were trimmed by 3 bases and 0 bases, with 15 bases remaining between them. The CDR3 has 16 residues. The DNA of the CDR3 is TGCAGTGCTAGTGGCGTCGACAGTGCTAGCAATCAGCCCCAGCATTTT. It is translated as CSASGVDSASNQPQHF.

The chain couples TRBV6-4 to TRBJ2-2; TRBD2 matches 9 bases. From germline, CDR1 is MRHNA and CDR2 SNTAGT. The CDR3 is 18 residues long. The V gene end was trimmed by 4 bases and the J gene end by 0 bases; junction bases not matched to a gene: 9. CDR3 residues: CASSASPSGTANTGELFF. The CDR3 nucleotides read TGTGCCAGCAGTGCCTCTCCTAGCGGGACCGCGAACACCGGGGAGCTGTTTTTT.

The CDR3 DNA reads as TGTGCCAGCAGCGTACAGGTGAACTATGGCTACACCTTC. Amino acids: CASSVQVNYGYTF. V usage is TRBV9 and J usage is TRBJ1-2; D is unclear. Deletions cut 1 base from V and 2 bases from J, with 6 bases between. Germline V CDR1 and CDR2: SGDLS, YYNGEE. The CDR3 has 13 residues.

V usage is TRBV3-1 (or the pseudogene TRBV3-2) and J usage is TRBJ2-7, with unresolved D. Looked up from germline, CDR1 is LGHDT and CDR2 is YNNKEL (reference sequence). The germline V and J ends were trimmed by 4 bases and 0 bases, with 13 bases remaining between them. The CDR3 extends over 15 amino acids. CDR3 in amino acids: CASSLGRNPSYEQYF. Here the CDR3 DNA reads TGTGCCAGCAGCCTTGGACGAAACCCCTCCTACGAGCAGTACTTC.

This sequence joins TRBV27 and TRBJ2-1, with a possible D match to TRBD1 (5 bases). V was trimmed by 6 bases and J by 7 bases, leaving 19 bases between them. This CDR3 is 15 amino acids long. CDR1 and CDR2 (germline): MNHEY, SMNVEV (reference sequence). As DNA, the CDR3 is TGTGCCAGCAGCCGGGTAGGGGTCTCGAAAAATGAGCAGTTCTTC. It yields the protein CASSRVGVSKNEQFF.

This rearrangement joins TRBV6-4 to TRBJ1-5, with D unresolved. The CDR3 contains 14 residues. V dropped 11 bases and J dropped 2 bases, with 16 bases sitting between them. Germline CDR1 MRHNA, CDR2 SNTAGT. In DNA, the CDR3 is TGTGCCGGCCGGTGGAGACCGGGCAATCAGCCCCAGCATTTT. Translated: CAGRWRPGNQPQHF.

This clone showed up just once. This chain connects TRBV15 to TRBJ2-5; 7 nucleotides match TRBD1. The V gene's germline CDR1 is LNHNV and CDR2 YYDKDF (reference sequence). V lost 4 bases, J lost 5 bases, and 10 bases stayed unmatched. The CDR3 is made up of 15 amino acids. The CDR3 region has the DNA TGTGCCACCAGCAAGGGACAGCCCTCGGGTGAGACCCAGTACTTC. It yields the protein CATSKGQPSGETQYF.

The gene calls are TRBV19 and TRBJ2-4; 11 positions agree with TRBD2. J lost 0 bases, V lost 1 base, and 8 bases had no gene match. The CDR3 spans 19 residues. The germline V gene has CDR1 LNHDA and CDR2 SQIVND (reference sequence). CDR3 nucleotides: TGTGCCAGTAGTATAGGAGGGACTAGCGGAGTCCTAGCCAAAAACATTCAGTACTTC. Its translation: CASSIGGTSGVLAKNIQYF.